This T cell receptor beta chain was identified in a study of cytotoxic CD8 clonotypes in ibrutinib-treated CLL. Study findings and constraints: Clonality (at baseline) was higher than in age-matched healthy donors and tracked circulating CD8+ T-cell counts.

Sequencing used immunoSEQ multiplex PCR; TCRdb keeps in-frame clones, though not all of them. The sample lists 150,000 to 200,000 clones, roughly 86% occurring once. Note on this clone: No antigen is known for it.

From germline, CDR1 is KGHSH and CDR2 LQKENI. The CDR3 length is 17 residues. V was cut by 1 base and J by 0 bases, with 15 bases left in between. The rearrangement uses TRBV18 and TRBJ1-1, with a possible D match to TRBD1 (5 bases). The sample was PBMCs, taken after 12 months of ibrutinib treatment. This sequence originates from a human donor with chronic lymphocytic leukemia. The CDR3 here is CASSPQDSGALNTEAFF. CDR3 nucleotides: TGTGCCAGCTCACCACAGGATAGCGGGGCTCTGAACACTGAAGCTTTCTTT. Full variable domain (missing parts from reference TRBV18 and TRBJ1-1): NAGVMQNPRHLVRRRGQEARLRCSPMKGHSHVYWYRQLPEEGLKFMVYLQKENIIDESGMPKERFSAEFPKEGPSILRIQQVVRGDSAAYFCASSPQDSGALNTEAFFGQGTRLTVV.